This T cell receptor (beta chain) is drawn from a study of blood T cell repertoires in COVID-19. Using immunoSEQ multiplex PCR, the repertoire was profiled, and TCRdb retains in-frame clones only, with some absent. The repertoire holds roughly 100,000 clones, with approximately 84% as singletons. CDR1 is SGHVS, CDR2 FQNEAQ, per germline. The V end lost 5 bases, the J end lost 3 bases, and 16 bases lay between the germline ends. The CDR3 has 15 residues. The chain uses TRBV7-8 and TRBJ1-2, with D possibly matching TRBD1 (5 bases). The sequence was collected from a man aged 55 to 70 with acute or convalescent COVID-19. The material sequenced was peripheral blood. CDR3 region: CASSPQGQGDYGYTF. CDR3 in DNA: TGTGCCAGCAGCCCCCAAGGGCAGGGCGACTATGGCTACACCTTC. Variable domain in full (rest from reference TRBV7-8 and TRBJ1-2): GAGVSQSPRYKVAKRGQDVALRCDPISGHVSLFWYQQALGQGPEFLTYFQNEAQLDKSGLPSDRFFAERPEGSVSTLKIQRTQQEDSAVYLCASSPQGQGDYGYTFGSGTRLTVV.